This T cell receptor beta chain was sequenced during a study of CD8+ T cells in alopecia areata. Broader study findings: Many expanded lesional clones persisted during tofacitinib (in both scalp and blood). One nonresponder makes the tie between baseline CD8+ expansion and response uncertain. Possibly as an HLA-related effect, TCR sharing across patients appeared less clear than in mice. Tofacitinib significantly brought down scalp clonality and expanded CD8+ clones among top 100.

Worth noting for this clone: Its antigen is currently unknown. One junction end disagrees with the germline gene, perhaps due to a read error.

CDR1 and CDR2 (germline): SEHNR, FQNEAQ (reference sequence). This CDR3 comprises 12 residues. Extracted from the samples, RNA was reverse transcribed into cDNA to serve as the sequencing template. Profiling relied on immunoSEQ multiplex PCR, and the TCRdb table lists in-frame clones only, not all of them. Counted here are 210,000 or so clones, approximately 72% occurring once; the ten biggest clones make up 1% to 1.5%. Treatment denoted: oral pan-JAK inhibitor, 5-10 mg twice daily. The input for sequencing was CD4+ T cells sorted from blood, taken around week 44, from a patient treated with tofacitinib. This sequence originates from a human donor with alopecia areata. The genes are TRBV7-9 and TRBJ2-7; D is tentatively TRBD1 or TRBD2 (5 bases each). The CDR3 is CASSLTGRGPQF. The CDR3, as DNA: TGTGCCAGCAGCTTAACGGGGCGTGGGCCCCAATTC. The whole variable domain, filled in from reference TRBV7-9 and TRBJ2-7, reads DTGVSQNPRHKITKRGQNVTFRCDPISEHNRLYWYRQTLGQGPEFLTYFQNEAQLEKSRLLSDRFSAERPKGSFSTLEIQRTEQGDSAMYLCASSLTGRGPQFGPGTRLTVT.